A single sample is the source of the 5 T cell receptor beta chains below, sequenced in a study of blood T cell repertoires in COVID-19. TCRdb's table, derived via immunoSEQ multiplex PCR, lists solely in-frame clones and lacks some. The sample records some 110,000 clones, about 76% being singletons. The sequenced sample consisted of peripheral blood. The receptors here all came from a man aged 80 or over with acute or convalescent COVID-19.

This sequence joins TRBV6-5 and TRBJ1-4, with 9 bases lining up with TRBD1. The CDR3 runs 13 residues. The germline CDR1 and CDR2 sequences are MNHEY and SVGAGI. V was pared by 10 bases and J by 5 bases, with 5 bases of the junction left unmatched. In DNA, the CDR3 is TGTGCCACCTCCGGACAGGGGAATGAAAAACTGTTTTTT. It yields the protein CATSGQGNEKLFF.

The rearrangement uses TRBV30 and TRBJ2-5; 8 bases map to TRBD1. Unmatched junction bases numbered 8, after V lost 3 bases and J lost 2 bases. Looked up from germline, CDR1 is GTSNPN and CDR2 is SVGIG (reference sequence). There are 15 residues in the CDR3. CDR3 protein: CAWSPGRGLQETQYF. The CDR3, as DNA: TGTGCCTGGAGCCCCGGCAGGGGGCTTCAAGAGACCCAGTACTTC. The complete variable domain, with remaining parts taken from reference TRBV30 and TRBJ2-5, reads SQTIHQWPATLVQPVGSPLSLECTVEGTSNPNLYWYRQAAGRGLQLLFYSVGIGQISSEVPQNLSASRPQDRQFILSSKKLLLSDSGFYLCAWSPGRGLQETQYFGPGTRLLVL.

The V call is TRBV4-1, the J call TRBJ2-7; TRBD1 aligns across 9 bases. With 0 bases clipped from V and 6 bases from J, the junction kept 6 bases outside the gene matches. The germline gives CDR1 MGHRA, CDR2 YSYEKL. The CDR3 length is 15 residues. CDR3 coding DNA: TGCGCCAGCAGCCAAGATGGGACAGGGACCTCCGAGCAGTACTTC. Its translation is CASSQDGTGTSEQYF.

V usage is TRBV28 and J usage is TRBJ2-7; TRBD1 is a possible D gene (5 bases). The germline V gene encodes CDR1 MDHEN and CDR2 SYDVKM. This CDR3 contains 12 residues. The ends were cut back, 6 bases at V and 2 bases at J, with 8 bases in the middle. The CDR3 loop reads CASRQATYEQYF. The CDR3 nucleotides read TGTGCCAGCAGACAGGCAACCTACGAGCAGTACTTC.

For the CDR3, the DNA is TGTGCCAGCAGCCGGGGACTAGCGGCGTACGAGCAGTACTTC. This codes for CASSRGLAAYEQYF. The chain uses TRBV3-1 (or the pseudogene TRBV3-2) and TRBJ2-7; TRBD2 matches 11 bases. The CDR3 loop spans 14 amino acids. The V gene end was trimmed by 4 bases and the J gene end by 4 bases; junction bases not matched to a gene: 3. The germline V gene has CDR1 LGHDT and CDR2 YNNKEL (reference sequence).